This passage covers 16 T cell receptor beta chains from one sample sequenced in a study of OX40 agonist ivuxolimab in advanced cancers. Some clones are missing from TCRdb's copy, which holds only in-frame ones; the method was immunoSEQ multiplex PCR. The data show 70,000 or so clones, around 93% seen once. This sample comprised CD4+ or CD8+ T cells sorted from blood, obtained in a trial of the OX40 agonist ivuxolimab. These receptors all come from an adult with an advanced solid tumor such as melanoma, head and neck, liver or kidney cancer.

The chain links TRBV6-1 to TRBJ2-7, with D perhaps TRBD2 (5 bases). The CDR3 length is 16 residues. The V end was cut by 3 bases, the J end by 0 bases, with 15 bases between. In germline, CDR1 is MNHNS, CDR2 SASEGT. The CDR3 loop is CASSDFFGSSSYEQYF. The DNA of the CDR3 is TGTGCCAGCAGTGATTTCTTTGGGAGTAGCTCCTACGAGCAGTACTTC.

V and J are TRBV7-9 and TRBJ1-1; D remains ambiguous. V was clipped by 2 bases and J by 4 bases, with 5 bases between them. Per the germline V gene, CDR1 is SEHNR and CDR2 is FQNEAQ (reference sequence). CDR3 length: 12 amino acids. The CDR3 loop is CASSLSGTEAFF. The DNA of the CDR3 is TGTGCCAGCAGCTTATCGGGCACTGAAGCTTTCTTT.

The chain combines TRBV6-1 with TRBJ1-5, with 9 bases lining up with TRBD1. Germline lookup yields CDR1 MNHNS and CDR2 SASEGT. This CDR3 has 16 amino acids. Germline trimming cut 1 base from V and 4 bases from J; bases unmatched to any gene: 5. The CDR3: CASSEDGGTGNQPQHF. As DNA, the CDR3 is TGTGCCAGCAGTGAAGACGGGGGGACAGGGAATCAGCCCCAGCATTTT.

The count of this clone is one. The chain joins TRBV2 to TRBJ1-4, with D possibly matching TRBD1 (5 bases). The length of the CDR3 is 14 residues. Germline loops: CDR1 SNHLY, CDR2 FYNNEI. The V end was cut by 7 bases, the J end by 8 bases, with 17 bases between. The CDR3 region has the DNA TGTGCCAGCACCCTGACAGTAGAAGGGGAAAAACTGTTTTTT. Translating it yields CASTLTVEGEKLFF.

This chain uses TRBV9 with TRBJ1-2, with D unresolved. V was clipped by 3 bases and J by 4 bases, with 7 bases between them. Germline V gene sequence: CDR1 SGDLS, CDR2 YYNGEE. The CDR3 has 12 amino acids. The CDR3 nucleotides are TGTGCCAGCAGCGAGACGGGCTATGGCTACACCTTC. Translated, it gives CASSETGYGYTF. Based on the CDR3 plus reference TRBV9 and TRBJ1-2, the full variable domain is DSGVTQTPKHLITATGQRVTLRCSPRSGDLSVYWYQQSLDQGLQFLIQYYNGEERAKGNILERFSAQQFPDLHSELNLSSLELGDSALYFCASSETGYGYTFGSGTRLTVV.

The rearrangement uses TRBV7-9 and TRBJ2-7; TRBD1 matches at 9 bases. The CDR3 spans 15 residues. Germline assignment: CDR1 SEHNR and CDR2 FQNEAQ (reference sequence). J gave up 5 bases and V 5 bases, and 10 bases lay outside the gene matches. CDR3 sequence reads: CASSPGTGSIHEQYF. In DNA, the CDR3 is TGTGCCAGCAGCCCGGGGACAGGGAGTATCCACGAGCAGTACTTC.

J is TRBJ1-5 and V is TRBV28; D unclear. The V end lost 3 bases, the J end lost 2 bases, and 11 bases lay between the germline ends. The length of the CDR3 is 15 residues. CDR1 and CDR2 (germline): MDHEN, SYDVKM. This chain's CDR3 is CASSFPGEGNQPQHF. CDR3 sequence (DNA): TGTGCCAGCAGTTTTCCCGGAGAGGGCAATCAGCCCCAGCATTTT.

This sequence joins TRBV7-2 and TRBJ2-1; 11 bases are shared with TRBD2. This CDR3 region has 15 residues. Unmatched junction bases numbered 2, after V lost 5 bases and J lost 2 bases. The germline V gene encodes CDR1 SGHTA and CDR2 FQGNSA. CDR3 sequence (DNA): TGTGCCAGCAGCGAGACTAGCGGGGCCTACAATGAGCAGTTCTTC. Translated, it gives CASSETSGAYNEQFF.

This sequence joins TRBV7-9 and TRBJ1-5; TRBD1 matches 8 bases. V shed 0 bases, J shed 6 bases, and the junction held 4 bases outside the gene matches. The CDR3 has 15 amino acids. The germline gives CDR1 SEHNR, CDR2 FQNEAQ (reference sequence). CDR3 DNA sequence: TGTGCCAGCAGCTTAGCCGGACAGGGCACTCAGCCCCAGCATTTT. Translation: CASSLAGQGTQPQHF.

DNA of the CDR3: TGTGCCAGCAGTCTGGTAGCGGGAGTCTCCTACAATGAGCAGTTCTTC. Amino acid sequence: CASSLVAGVSYNEQFF. The chain is built from TRBV7-8 and TRBJ2-1; 9 nucleotides match TRBD2. The V and J ends lost 6 bases and 0 bases, in that order; junction bases with no gene match: 6. Germline CDR1 and CDR2: SGHVS and FQNEAQ. This CDR3 is built from 16 residues.

The V call is TRBV2, the J call TRBJ2-5, with 9 nucleotides matching TRBD1. CDR3 length equals 14 residues. V was pared by 11 bases and J by 5 bases, with 12 bases of the junction left unmatched. The germline V gene encodes CDR1 SNHLY and CDR2 FYNNEI. CDR3 in DNA: TGTGCCGTACATATTACAGGGGGCTGGGAGACCCAGTACTTC. Its protein is CAVHITGGWETQYF.

Only one count was recorded for this clone. The chain couples TRBV28 to TRBJ1-5, with 8 bases fitting TRBD1. The J segment lost 2 bases and the V segment lost 6 bases, leaving 15 bases of the junction unmatched. The CDR3 consists of 18 residues. Germline V gene sequence: CDR1 MDHEN, CDR2 SYDVKM. The CDR3 region has the DNA TGTGCCAGCAGCCCCCGGGGGCAGGGGGCGGTCGGCAATCAGCCCCAGCATTTT. Translated: CASSPRGQGAVGNQPQHF.

V gene TRBV5-5 combines with J gene TRBJ1-4; the match to TRBD1 covers 7 bases. The CDR3 covers 15 residues. The germline V gene encodes CDR1 SGHKS and CDR2 YYEKEE (reference sequence). Trimming at V came to 6 bases and at J to 7 bases, leaving 12 bases not matched to a gene. The CDR3 sequence: CASTRGGDRGEKLFF. Here the CDR3 DNA reads TGTGCCAGCACCCGGGGGGGGGACAGAGGTGAAAAACTGTTTTTT.

V is TRBV5-5 and J is TRBJ2-1; TRBD1 matches at 7 bases. The germline gives CDR1 SGHKS, CDR2 YYEKEE (reference sequence). The V and J ends lost 2 bases and 6 bases, in that order; junction bases with no gene match: 2. This CDR3 is 13 amino acids long. CDR3 sequence: CASSLGDSNEQFF. The CDR3 nucleotides read TGTGCCAGCAGCTTAGGGGACAGCAATGAGCAGTTCTTC.

Regarding this clone: A read error is likely, as this CDR3 ends without the conserved phenylalanine or tryptophan. The DNA is omitted, as the CDR3 cannot be located on it reliably, and the CDR3 follows TCRdb's listing. The chain carries TRBV4-3 and TRBJ2-6. Germline V gives CDR1 LGHNA, CDR2 YSLEER. The CDR3 extends over 10 residues, inclusive of both ends. This CDR3 is CASSQDWLTL.

This CDR3 reads CASTRGGPTEAFF. The CDR3 nucleotides are TGTGCCAGCACCCGCGGGGGTCCCACTGAAGCTTTCTTT. This rearrangement joins TRBV28 to TRBJ1-1, with D possibly TRBD1 on 5 matching bases. The CDR3 covers 13 residues. V was cut by 7 bases and J by 4 bases, with 13 bases left in between. Per germline, CDR1 MDHEN and CDR2 SYDVKM.